The 25 T cell receptor beta chains reported below all come from one sample, sequenced in a study of cytomegalovirus exposure and HLA in healthy donors. Here immunoSEQ multiplex PCR was the method, and the copy in TCRdb shows in-frame clones only, minus some. The table shows 240,000 or so clones, with around 85% occurring only once. The source material was PBMCs. All receptors derive from a woman aged 25 to 39 in good health and CMV-seropositive.

The genes are TRBV13 and TRBJ1-1, with unresolved D. The V gene lost 3 bases and the J gene lost 1 base, with 6 bases spanning the gap. The CDR3 extends over 13 amino acids. CDR1 is PRHDT, CDR2 FYEKMQ, per germline (reference sequence). The CDR3 is CASSFTRNTEAFF. The CDR3 DNA reads as TGTGCCAGCAGCTTTACAAGGAACACTGAAGCTTTCTTT.

The CDR3 nucleotides are TGTGCCAGCAGTGTATTCCCCCCCGGGACAGGGGAAGAGACCCAGTACTTC. Translating it yields CASSVFPPGTGEETQYF. This chain connects TRBV6-1 to TRBJ2-5; 10 positions agree with TRBD1. Germline assignment: CDR1 MNHNS and CDR2 SASEGT. This CDR3 has 17 residues. The V gene end was trimmed by 4 bases and the J gene end by 3 bases; junction bases not matched to a gene: 11.

The chain is built from TRBV27 and TRBJ2-7; 13 positions agree with TRBD2. The trim removed 2 bases at V and 4 bases at J, leaving 8 bases unmatched. This CDR3 contains 17 residues. CDR1 and CDR2 (germline): MNHEY, SMNVEV (reference sequence). The CDR3 coding sequence is TGTGCCAGCAGTTTAACGGGACTAGCGGGAAGTTGGTACGAGCAGTACTTC. Translated, it gives CASSLTGLAGSWYEQYF.

The chain couples TRBV30 to TRBJ2-5; 11 bases match TRBD2. Germline CDR1 is GTSNPN and CDR2 is SVGIG (reference sequence). This CDR3 region has 15 residues. V dropped 5 bases and J dropped 3; count of bases not matched to a gene: 8. The CDR3 spells CAWGGLAGGKETQYF. The DNA of the CDR3 is TGTGCCTGGGGCGGGCTAGCGGGAGGAAAAGAGACCCAGTACTTC. The variable domain in full, completed from reference TRBV30 and TRBJ2-5, reads SQTIHQWPATLVQPVGSPLSLECTVEGTSNPNLYWYRQAAGRGLQLLFYSVGIGQISSEVPQNLSASRPQDRQFILSSKKLLLSDSGFYLCAWGGLAGGKETQYFGPGTRLLVL.

The CDR3 DNA reads TGTGCCAGTAGCGGGAGGGCCGAAGTGACCGGGGAGCTGTTTTTT. Translated: CASSGRAEVTGELFF. V is TRBV19 and J is TRBJ2-2; 8 bases line up with TRBD2. After removal of 6 bases from V and 5 bases from J, the junction contained 8 bases not matched to a gene. The germline V gene has CDR1 LNHDA and CDR2 SQIVND (reference sequence). The CDR3 runs to 15 residues.

This sequence joins TRBV19 and TRBJ1-1; D uncertain. V lost 1 base to trimming and J lost 6 bases, with 9 bases between them. Germline-derived CDR1 and CDR2 are LNHDA and SQIVND (reference sequence). The length of the CDR3 is 13 residues. The CDR3 spells CASSIGGGSEAFF. The CDR3 DNA follows: TGTGCCAGTAGTATAGGCGGAGGGTCTGAAGCTTTCTTT.

This chain joins TRBV15 and TRBJ1-1; TRBD1 matches at 7 bases. CDR1 is LNHNV and CDR2 is YYDKDF in the germline V gene (reference sequence). V lost 5 bases and J lost 2; bases outside the gene matches: 14. The length of the CDR3 is 17 residues. The CDR3 coding sequence is TGTGCCACCAGCCAAAACCCTCCCAGGGGGATCAACACTGAAGCTTTCTTT. Translated, it gives CATSQNPPRGINTEAFF.

For the CDR3, the DNA is TGTGCCAGCAGTGAAGTCTCGTGGTCAGGGGAGACCCAGTACTTC. Residues: CASSEVSWSGETQYF. The rearrangement uses TRBV6-1 and TRBJ2-5; D is possibly TRBD1 (5 bases). The germline CDR1 and CDR2 sequences are MNHNS and SASEGT. This CDR3 region has 15 residues. V lost 1 base to trimming and J lost 5 bases, with 14 bases between them.

This chain links TRBV5-4 with TRBJ2-1, with 12 bases lining up with TRBD2. J lost 8 bases, V lost 3 bases, and 6 bases had no gene match. The V gene's germline CDR1 is SGHNT and CDR2 YYREEE (reference sequence). The CDR3 covers 15 residues. The CDR3, as DNA: TGTGCCAGCAGCTCGGCTAGCGGGAGGGTGGATGAGCAGTTCTTC. Translating it yields CASSSASGRVDEQFF.

The rearrangement links TRBV4-1 to TRBJ2-1; 10 nucleotides match TRBD2. In germline, CDR1 is MGHRA, CDR2 YSYEKL. CDR3 length equals 16 residues. Trimming at V came to 3 bases and at J to 9 bases, leaving 11 bases not matched to a gene. In DNA form, the CDR3 reads TGCGCCAGCAGCCACGAAGGACTAGCGGCCTGGGGTGAGCAGTTCTTC. Protein: CASSHEGLAAWGEQFF.

The chain carries TRBV5-4 and TRBJ2-1, with D possibly TRBD2 on 5 matching bases. Trimming shortened V by 4 bases and J by 8 bases, and 10 bases separated the two germline ends. The CDR3 has 12 amino acids. The germline CDR1 and CDR2 sequences are SGHNT and YYREEE (reference sequence). The CDR3 region is CASSLERDEQFF. CDR3 bases: TGTGCCAGCAGCCTGGAGAGGGATGAGCAGTTCTTC.

V usage is TRBV14 and J usage is TRBJ2-3; D is possibly TRBD1 (5 bases). V lost 2 bases and J lost 0, with 15 bases in between. The CDR3 sequence is 17 residues long. Germline V CDR1 and CDR2: SGHDN, FVKESK. CDR3 sequence: CASSQFQGAESTDTQYF. The CDR3 DNA is TGTGCCAGCAGCCAATTCCAGGGCGCCGAAAGCACAGATACGCAGTATTTT. Looking up the rest from reference TRBV14 and TRBJ2-3 gives the full variable domain: EAGVTQFPSHSVIEKGQTVTLRCDPISGHDNLYWYRRVMGKEIKFLLHFVKESKQDESGMPNNRFLAERTGGTYSTLKVQPAELEDSGVYFCASSQFQGAESTDTQYFGPGTRLTVL.

The chain joins TRBV7-8 to TRBJ2-7; D gene ambiguous. V lost 1 base, J lost 2 bases, and 18 bases lay in between. CDR3 length: 17 amino acids. Germline lookup yields CDR1 SGHVS and CDR2 FQNEAQ. In nucleotides, the CDR3 is TGTGCCAGCAGCTTAGTTGTCGGTGGAGCTTCAACCTACGAGCAGTACTTC. Protein product: CASSLVVGGASTYEQYF.

The rearrangement uses TRBV30 and TRBJ1-1, with D tentatively TRBD1 (5 bases). V was clipped by 4 bases and J by 0 bases, with 15 bases between them. The length of the CDR3 is 15 residues. Germline CDR1 reads GTSNPN; CDR2 reads SVGIG (reference sequence). DNA for the CDR3: TGTGCCTGGAACCACCTCAGGGAAATGAACACTGAAGCTTTCTTT. This codes for CAWNHLREMNTEAFF.

The chain employs TRBV6-1 and TRBJ1-5, with a tentative D call TRBD1 (5 bases). V was pared by 1 base and J by 6 bases, with 10 bases between. Per germline, CDR1 MNHNS and CDR2 SASEGT. The CDR3 is 14 amino acids. CDR3 sequence: CASSEGGGGQPQHF. CDR3 nucleotide sequence: TGTGCCAGCAGTGAAGGGGGCGGTGGTCAGCCCCAGCATTTT.

V is TRBV5-1 and J is TRBJ1-3; 9 nucleotides agree with TRBD1. In germline, CDR1 is SGHRS, CDR2 YFSETQ. The CDR3 covers 15 residues. V dropped 4 bases and J dropped 6; count of bases not matched to a gene: 8. CDR3 region: CASSPLQGAENTIYF. The CDR3 bases are TGCGCCAGCAGCCCACTACAGGGGGCAGAAAACACCATATATTTT.

In its sample, this clone was seen once. The rearrangement uses TRBV27 and TRBJ1-4, with a tentative D call TRBD1 (5 bases). V gave up 0 bases and J gave up 7 bases, with 12 bases separating them. Germline CDR1 reads MNHEY; CDR2 reads SMNVEV (reference sequence). The CDR3 contains 15 residues. The CDR3 coding sequence is TGTGCCAGCAGTTTATCTTTAGGGGTGGGTGAAAAACTGTTTTTT. It encodes CASSLSLGVGEKLFF.

The CDR3, as DNA: TGTGCCAGCAACCCACTAGCGGGAGGGGCGGATACGCAGTATTTT. The encoded protein is CASNPLAGGADTQYF. The rearrangement uses TRBV2 and TRBJ2-3, with 13 bases that match TRBD2. Trimming took 7 bases from V and 6 from J; bases not matched to a gene: 7. The length of the CDR3 is 15 residues. CDR1 and CDR2 (germline): SNHLY, FYNNEI.

The gene calls are TRBV7-9 and TRBJ2-1; TRBD2 matches 7 bases. CDR1 is SEHNR and CDR2 is FQNEAQ in the germline V gene (reference sequence). V was pared by 1 base and J by 6 bases, with 9 bases of the junction left unmatched. This CDR3 spans 16 amino acids. The CDR3 sequence is CASSLVVWASGNEQFF. The CDR3 region has the DNA TGTGCCAGCAGCTTAGTAGTATGGGCTAGCGGCAATGAGCAGTTCTTC.

The V call is TRBV27, the J call TRBJ2-1; 7 bases match TRBD2. From germline, CDR1 is MNHEY and CDR2 SMNVEV (reference sequence). The trim removed 7 bases at V and 9 bases at J, leaving 12 bases unmatched. The length of the CDR3 is 14 residues. DNA of the CDR3: TGTGCCAGCACCCAAGGGCGGGAGAGGGGTGAGCAGTTCTTC. Residues: CASTQGRERGEQFF.

The chain has TRBV19 and TRBJ1-1; 8 bases agree with TRBD1. This CDR3 spans 14 amino acids. Looked up from germline, CDR1 is LNHDA and CDR2 is SQIVND (reference sequence). With V trimmed by 5 bases and J by 2 bases, 4 bases remained unmatched. The CDR3 loop is CASSLQGVNTEAFF. The CDR3 DNA reads TGTGCCAGTAGTTTACAGGGGGTAAACACTGAAGCTTTCTTT. Together with reference TRBV19 and TRBJ1-1, the CDR3 gives the full variable domain: DGGITQSPKYLFRKEGQNVTLSCEQNLNHDAMYWYRQDPGQGLRLIYYSQIVNDFQKGDIAEGYSVSREKKESFPLTVTSAQKNPTAFYLCASSLQGVNTEAFFGQGTRLTVV.

The gene calls are TRBV6-5 and TRBJ1-1; TRBD1 agrees at 9 bases. The CDR3 totals 13 residues. V trimming: 6 bases; J trimming: 10 bases; junction bases outside the gene matches: 9. The germline CDR1 and CDR2 sequences are MNHEY and SVGAGI. The CDR3 bases are TGTGCCAGCAGCCAGGCCGGGACAGGGTTAGCTTTCTTT. It translates to CASSQAGTGLAFF.

This clone was detected a few times. This chain connects TRBV30 to TRBJ1-1, with no clear D. This CDR3 is built from 17 residues. Looked up from germline, CDR1 is GTSNPN and CDR2 is SVGIG (reference sequence). V lost 2 bases to trimming and J lost 0 bases, with 19 bases between them. This chain's CDR3 is CAWSSWAAVAMNTEAFF. Written as DNA, the CDR3 is TGTGCCTGGAGTTCCTGGGCCGCCGTGGCTATGAACACTGAAGCTTTCTTT.

The chain links TRBV2 to TRBJ2-5, with D possibly being TRBD2 (6 bases). Germline V gene data show CDR1 as SNHLY and CDR2 as FYNNEI. The CDR3 consists of 17 residues. V lost 2 bases and J lost 0, with 16 bases in between. The CDR3 is CASSELGASEYQETQYF. The CDR3 bases are TGTGCCAGCAGTGAATTAGGGGCTAGCGAATACCAAGAGACCCAGTACTTC. Full variable domain (outside the CDR3, taken from reference TRBV2 and TRBJ2-5): EPEVTQTPSHQVTQMGQEVILRCVPISNHLYFYWYRQILGQKVEFLVSFYNNEISEKSEIFDDQFSVERPDGSNFTLKIRSTKLEDSAMYFCASSELGASEYQETQYFGPGTRLLVL.

The V call is TRBV5-1, the J call TRBJ1-1; D is unclear. The CDR3 contains 14 residues. Between the trimmed V and J ends, which lost 3 bases and 1 base, there was a span of 10 bases. CDR1 and CDR2 from the germline V gene are SGHRS and YFSETQ. CDR3 protein: CASSYLQPNTEAFF. CDR3 coding DNA: TGCGCCAGCAGCTATTTACAGCCGAACACTGAAGCTTTCTTT.